This entry is about one TCR beta chain. This sample was included in a study of blood T cell repertoires in COVID-19. Turning to the study itself: The origin of the acute and convalescent COVID-19 samples was the United States, Italy and Spain. PBMCs, B-cell-depleted T cells, or T cells were the source of the cDNA or gDNA that made up the material.

In the authors' methods: Estimated nucleated cell counts came from reference gene primer amplification. The assay was immunoSEQ multiplex PCR, and TCRdb's table has in-frame clones only and misses some. The DNA was the basis for D and trimming; V, J and clone size are from that table. The repertoire has 95,000 to 100,000 clones, 75% to 90% of them found once; the top ten carry around 2%. Germline V lookup: CDR1 SGHTA, CDR2 FQGNSA. The CDR3 length is 16 residues. V lost 1 base to trimming and J lost 0 bases, with 11 bases between them. The specimen was peripheral blood. The chain links TRBV7-2 to TRBJ2-3, with a tentative D call TRBD2 (5 bases). The TCR comes from a woman in her 70s with active or convalescent COVID-19. In DNA form, the CDR3 reads TGTGCCAGCAGCTTAGATAGCGCCTTTAGCACAGATACGCAGTATTTT. Translated: CASSLDSAFSTDTQYF.